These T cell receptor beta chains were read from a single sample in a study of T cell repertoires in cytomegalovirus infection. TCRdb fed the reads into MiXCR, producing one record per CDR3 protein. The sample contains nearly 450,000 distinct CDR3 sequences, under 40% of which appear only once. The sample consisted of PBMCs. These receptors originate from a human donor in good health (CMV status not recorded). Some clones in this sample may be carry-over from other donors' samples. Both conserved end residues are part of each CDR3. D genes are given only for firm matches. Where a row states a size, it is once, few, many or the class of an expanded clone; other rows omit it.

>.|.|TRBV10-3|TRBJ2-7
CAISDTNYEQYF
TGTGCCATCAGTGACACTAACTACGAGCAGTACTTC
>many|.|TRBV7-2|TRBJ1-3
CASSPRPADTIYF
TGTGCCAGCAGCCCCCGTCCCGCGGACACCATATATTTT
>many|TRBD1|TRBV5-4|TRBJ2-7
CASSSPGQGYEQYF
TGTGCCAGCAGCTCGCCGGGACAGGGCTACGAGCAGTACTTC
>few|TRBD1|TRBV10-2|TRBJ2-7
CASRLGQGTYEQYF
TGCGCCAGCAGACTTGGACAGGGGACCTACGAGCAGTACTTC
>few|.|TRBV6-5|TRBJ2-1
CASSYSTSRWDKFF
TGTGCCAGCAGTTACTCGACCTCCCGATGGGATAAGTTCTTC
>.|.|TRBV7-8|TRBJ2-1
CASSNLRVPYNEQFF
TGTGCCAGCAGCAATCTCCGGGTCCCCTACAATGAGCAGTTCTTC
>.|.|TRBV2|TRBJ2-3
CASSGPTNTDTQYF
TGTGCCAGCAGTGGACCAACAAACACAGATACGCAGTATTTT
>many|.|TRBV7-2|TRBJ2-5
CASSLASTQYQETQYF
TGTGCCAGCAGCTTAGCGTCGACACAATACCAAGAGACCCAGTACTTC
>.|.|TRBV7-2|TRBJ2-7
CASSPGSLAYEQYF
TGTGCCAGCAGCCCAGGGTCACTAGCTTACGAGCAGTACTTC
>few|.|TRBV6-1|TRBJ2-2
CASEISTGELFF
TGTGCCAGCGAGATTTCCACCGGGGAGCTGTTTTTT
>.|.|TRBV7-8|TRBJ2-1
CASSLEGLYNEQFF
TGTGCCAGCAGCTTAGAGGGACTCTACAATGAGCAGTTCTTC
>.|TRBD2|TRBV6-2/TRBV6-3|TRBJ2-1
CASSYLVAGGFEQFF
TGTGCCAGCAGTTACTTGGTAGCGGGGGGCTTTGAGCAGTTCTTC
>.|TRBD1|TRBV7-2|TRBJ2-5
CASRGGQAYQETQYF
TGTGCCAGCAGGGGGGGACAGGCGTACCAAGAGACCCAGTACTTC
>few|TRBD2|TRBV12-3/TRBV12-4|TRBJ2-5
CASSPGLAGPRETQYF
TGTGCCAGCAGCCCCGGACTAGCGGGGCCCCGGGAGACCCAGTACTTC
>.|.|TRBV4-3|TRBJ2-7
CASSQDQRYEQYF
TGCGCCAGCAGCCAAGATCAAAGGTACGAGCAGTACTTC
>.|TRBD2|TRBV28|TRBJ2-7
CASSPLLAGGIYEQYF
TGTGCCAGCAGTCCACTTTTGGCGGGGGGAATCTACGAGCAGTACTTC
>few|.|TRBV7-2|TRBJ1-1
CASSLDGGFVGTEAFF
TGTGCCAGCAGCTTAGACGGGGGGTTCGTGGGCACTGAAGCTTTCTTT
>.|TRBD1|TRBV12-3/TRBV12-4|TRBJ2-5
CASTSTGAAQYF
TGTGCCAGCACCTCGACAGGGGCGGCCCAGTACTTC
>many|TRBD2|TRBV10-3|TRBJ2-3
CAIRATGGPTDTQYF
TGTGCCATCAGGGCAACGGGGGGGCCCACAGATACGCAGTATTTT
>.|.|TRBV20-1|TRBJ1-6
CSARGQGANSPLHF
TGCAGTGCTAGAGGGCAGGGAGCGAATTCACCCCTCCACTTT
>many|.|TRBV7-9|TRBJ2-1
CASSLAQGGSYNEQFF
TGTGCCAGCAGCTTAGCCCAGGGGGGGTCCTACAATGAGCAGTTCTTC
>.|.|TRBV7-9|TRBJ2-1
CASSLSRSAGEDRDNEQFF
TGTGCCAGCAGCTTATCCCGAAGCGCCGGAGAAGACAGAGACAATGAGCAGTTCTTC
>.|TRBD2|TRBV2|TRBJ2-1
CASRGSGGSSYNEQFF
TGTGCCAGCAGGGGTAGCGGGGGAAGCTCCTACAATGAGCAGTTCTTC
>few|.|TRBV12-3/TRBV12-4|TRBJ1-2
CASSLGGQAFYGYTF
TGTGCCAGCAGTTTAGGGGGGCAGGCTTTCTATGGCTACACCTTC
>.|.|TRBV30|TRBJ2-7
CAWRPNRPGPGYEQYF
TGTGCCTGGAGACCTAACCGACCGGGACCGGGCTACGAGCAGTACTTC
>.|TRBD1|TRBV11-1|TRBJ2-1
CASSRSGTVQYNEQFF
TGTGCCAGCAGCAGATCCGGGACAGTCCAATACAATGAGCAGTTCTTC
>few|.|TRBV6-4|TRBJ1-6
CASSTDSGNSPLHF
TGTGCCAGCAGTACTGACAGTGGAAATTCACCCCTCCACTTT
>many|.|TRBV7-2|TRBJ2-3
CASSPLYTDTQYF
TGTGCCAGCAGCCCCTTATACACAGATACGCAGTATTTT
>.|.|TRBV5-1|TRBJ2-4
CASSLGPSSNIQYF
TGCGCCAGCAGCTTGGGACCTAGTTCAAACATTCAGTACTTC
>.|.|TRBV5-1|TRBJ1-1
CASSKGLRPEAFF
TGCGCCAGCAGCAAGGGACTACGGCCCGAAGCTTTCTTT
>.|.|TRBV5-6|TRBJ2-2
CASSQLGPNTGELFF
TGTGCCAGCAGCCAACTCGGGCCGAACACCGGGGAGCTGTTTTTT
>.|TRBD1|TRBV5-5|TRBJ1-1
CASSGLQGVNTEAFF
TGTGCCAGCAGCGGATTACAGGGGGTGAACACTGAAGCTTTCTTT
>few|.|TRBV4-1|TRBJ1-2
CASSQTDRQSYGYTF
TGCGCCAGCAGCCAGACTGACAGGCAGTCCTATGGCTACACCTTC
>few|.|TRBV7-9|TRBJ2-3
CASSSKGRNTQYF
TGTGCCAGCAGCTCGAAGGGGAGGAATACGCAGTATTTT
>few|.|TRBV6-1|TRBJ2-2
CASSARRGTGELFF
TGTGCCAGCAGTGCGCGAAGGGGCACCGGGGAGCTGTTTTTT
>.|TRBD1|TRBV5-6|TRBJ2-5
CASTRLRGLAQETQYF
TGTGCCAGCACCAGACTCAGGGGGCTTGCACAAGAGACCCAGTACTTC
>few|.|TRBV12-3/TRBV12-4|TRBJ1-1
CASRSTMNTEAFF
TGTGCCAGCAGGTCTACAATGAACACTGAAGCTTTCTTT
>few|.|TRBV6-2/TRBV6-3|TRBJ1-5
CASKSVLQPQHF
TGTGCCAGCAAGTCGGTATTGCAGCCCCAGCATTTT
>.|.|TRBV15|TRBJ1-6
CATSRDRPYNSPLHF
TGTGCCACCAGCAGAGACCGGCCCTATAATTCACCCCTCCACTTT
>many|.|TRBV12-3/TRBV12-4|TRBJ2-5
CASSIRGGLQETQYF
TGTGCCAGTAGTATTCGAGGGGGACTACAAGAGACCCAGTACTTC
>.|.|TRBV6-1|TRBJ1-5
CASSEMGGGQPQHF
TGTGCCAGCAGTGAAATGGGGGGGGGTCAGCCCCAGCATTTT
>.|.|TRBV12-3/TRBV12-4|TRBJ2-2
CASSSAGGNTGELFF
TGTGCCAGCAGTTCTGCCGGGGGGAACACCGGGGAGCTGTTTTTT
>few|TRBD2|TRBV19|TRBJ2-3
CASSMRLAGDTQYF
TGTGCCAGTAGTATGAGACTAGCGGGCGATACGCAGTATTTT
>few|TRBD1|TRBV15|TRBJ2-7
CATSRDLGQGGDEQYF
TGTGCCACCAGCAGAGATCTGGGACAGGGAGGAGACGAGCAGTACTTC
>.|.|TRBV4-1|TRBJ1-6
CASSQVGLTGAPLHF
TGCGCCAGCAGCCAAGTTGGGCTAACGGGCGCACCCCTCCACTTT
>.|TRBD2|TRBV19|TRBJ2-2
CASKPSGAGGPRTGALFF
TGTGCCAGTAAGCCCTCTGGAGCGGGGGGGCCGCGGACCGGGGCGCTGTTTTTT
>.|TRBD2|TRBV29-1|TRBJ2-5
CSVEGFSANPKLLTSGEQETQYF
TGCAGCGTTGAGGGGTTTTCGGCCAACCCAAAGCTTTTGACTAGCGGGGAGCAAGAGACCCAGTACTTC
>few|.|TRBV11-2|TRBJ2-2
CASSLVRDPNTGELFF
TGTGCCAGCAGCTTAGTCAGGGACCCGAACACCGGGGAGCTGTTTTTT
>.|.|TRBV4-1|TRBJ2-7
CASSQDAGDSAYEQYF
TGTGCCAGCAGCCAAGACGCGGGGGACAGCGCCTACGAGCAGTACTTC
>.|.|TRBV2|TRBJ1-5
CASSEWHDKPQHF
TGTGCCAGCAGTGAATGGCACGATAAGCCCCAGCATTTT
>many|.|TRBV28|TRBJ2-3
CASSLGLVEDTQYF
TGTGCCAGCAGTTTAGGGCTTGTTGAGGATACGCAGTATTTT
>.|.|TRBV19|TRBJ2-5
CASSIGGPVETQYF
TGTGCCAGTAGTATTGGCGGGCCCGTTGAGACCCAGTACTTC
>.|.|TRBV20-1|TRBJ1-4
CSAVDRLREKLFF
TGCAGTGCCGTTGACAGGCTTAGAGAAAAACTGTTTTTT
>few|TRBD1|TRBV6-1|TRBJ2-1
CASSETGQRRDEQFF
TGTGCCAGCAGTGAAACGGGACAGAGGAGAGATGAGCAGTTCTTC
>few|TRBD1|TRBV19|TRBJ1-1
CASTDRDRMNTEAFF
TGTGCCAGTACAGACAGGGACCGCATGAACACTGAAGCTTTCTTT
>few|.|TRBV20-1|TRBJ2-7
CSATRGIYSYEQYF
TGCAGTGCTACCAGAGGGATCTACTCCTACGAGCAGTACTTC
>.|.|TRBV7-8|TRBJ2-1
CACSFGDYYNEQFF
TGTGCCTGCAGCTTTGGCGACTACTACAATGAGCAGTTCTTC
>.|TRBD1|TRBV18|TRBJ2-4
CASSPRQGENIQYF
TGTGCCAGCTCCCCAAGACAGGGGGAAAACATTCAGTACTTC
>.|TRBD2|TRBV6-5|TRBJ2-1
CASSYRPSGGSKYNEQFF
TGTGCCAGCAGTTACCGGCCTAGCGGGGGGTCCAAATACAATGAGCAGTTCTTC